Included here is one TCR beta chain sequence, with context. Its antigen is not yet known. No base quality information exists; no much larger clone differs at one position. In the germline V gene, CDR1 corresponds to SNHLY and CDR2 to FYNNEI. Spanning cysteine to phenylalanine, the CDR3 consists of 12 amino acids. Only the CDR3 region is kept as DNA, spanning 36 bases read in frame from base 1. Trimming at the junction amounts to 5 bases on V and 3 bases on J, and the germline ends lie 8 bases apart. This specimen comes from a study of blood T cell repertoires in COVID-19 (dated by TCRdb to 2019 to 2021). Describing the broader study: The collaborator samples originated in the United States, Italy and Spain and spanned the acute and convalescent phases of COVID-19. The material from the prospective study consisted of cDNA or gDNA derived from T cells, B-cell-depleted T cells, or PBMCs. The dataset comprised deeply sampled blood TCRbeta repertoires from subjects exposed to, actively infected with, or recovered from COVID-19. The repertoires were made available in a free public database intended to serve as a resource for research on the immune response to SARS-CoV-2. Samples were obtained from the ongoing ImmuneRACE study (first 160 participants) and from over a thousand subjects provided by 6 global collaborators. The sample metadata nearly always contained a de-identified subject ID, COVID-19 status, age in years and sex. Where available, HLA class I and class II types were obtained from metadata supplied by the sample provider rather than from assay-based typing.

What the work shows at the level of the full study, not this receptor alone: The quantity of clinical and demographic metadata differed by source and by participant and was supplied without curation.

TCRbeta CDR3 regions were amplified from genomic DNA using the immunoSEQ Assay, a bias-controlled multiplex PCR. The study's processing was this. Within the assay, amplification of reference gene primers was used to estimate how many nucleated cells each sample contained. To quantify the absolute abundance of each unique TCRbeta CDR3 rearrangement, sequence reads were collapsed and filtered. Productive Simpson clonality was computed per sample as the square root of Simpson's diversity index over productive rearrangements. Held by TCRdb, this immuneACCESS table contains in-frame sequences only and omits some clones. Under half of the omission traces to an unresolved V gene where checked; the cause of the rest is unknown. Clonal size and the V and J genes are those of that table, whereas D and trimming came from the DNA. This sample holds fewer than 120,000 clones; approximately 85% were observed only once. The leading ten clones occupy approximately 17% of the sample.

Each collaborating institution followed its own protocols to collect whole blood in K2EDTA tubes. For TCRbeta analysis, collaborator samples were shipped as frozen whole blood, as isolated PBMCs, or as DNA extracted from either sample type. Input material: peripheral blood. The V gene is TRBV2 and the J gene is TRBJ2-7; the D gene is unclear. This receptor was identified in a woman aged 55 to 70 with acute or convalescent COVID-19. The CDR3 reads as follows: CASSIRFYEQYF. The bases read TGTGCCAGCAGTATTCGGTTCTACGAGCAGTACTTC.